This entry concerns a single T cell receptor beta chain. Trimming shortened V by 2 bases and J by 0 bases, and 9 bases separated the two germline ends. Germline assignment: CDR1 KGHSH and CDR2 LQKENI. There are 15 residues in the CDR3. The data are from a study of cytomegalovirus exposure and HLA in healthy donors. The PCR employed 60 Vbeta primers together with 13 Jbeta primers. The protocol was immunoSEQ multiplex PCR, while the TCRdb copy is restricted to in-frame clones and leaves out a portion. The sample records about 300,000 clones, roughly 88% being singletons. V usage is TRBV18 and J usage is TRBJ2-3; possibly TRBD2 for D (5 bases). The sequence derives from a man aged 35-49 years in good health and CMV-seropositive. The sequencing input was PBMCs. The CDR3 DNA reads TGTGCCAGCTCACCAGGCGAGCGGAGCACAGATACGCAGTATTTT. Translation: CASSPGERSTDTQYF.